The clone carrying this T cell receptor beta chain has just one count. The data were produced by immunoSEQ multiplex PCR, yet TCRdb's version contains in-frame clones alone and is incomplete. The data contain under 100,000 clones, 88% of them singletons. Germline V lookup: CDR1 SGHDT, CDR2 YYEEEE. This CDR3 region has 14 residues. V was shortened by 3 bases and J by 5 bases, with 13 bases between the two germline ends. This record comes from a study of control samples from healthy donors and cancer patients. V gene TRBV5-6 combines with J gene TRBJ2-3, with D tentatively TRBD1 or TRBD2 (5 bases each). The material sequenced was blood. This clonotype was sampled from a woman between 65 and 79 years old in good health. CDR3 protein: CASSSGTLGDTQYF. For the CDR3, the DNA is TGTGCCAGCAGCTCCGGGACCCTAGGAGATACGCAGTATTTT.